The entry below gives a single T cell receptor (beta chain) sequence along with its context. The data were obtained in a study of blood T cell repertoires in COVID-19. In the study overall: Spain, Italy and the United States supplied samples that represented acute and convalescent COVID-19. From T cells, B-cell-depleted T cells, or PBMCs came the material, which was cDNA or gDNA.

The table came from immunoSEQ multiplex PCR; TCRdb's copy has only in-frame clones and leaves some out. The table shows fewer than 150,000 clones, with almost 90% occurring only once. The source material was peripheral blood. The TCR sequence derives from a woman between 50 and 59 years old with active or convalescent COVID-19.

CDR3 sequence (DNA): TGTGCCAGCAGCCCTCAGGGTTATGGAAACACCATATATTTT. This sequence encodes CASSPQGYGNTIYF. The gene calls are TRBV9 and TRBJ1-3, with D possibly TRBD1 on 5 matching bases. In germline, CDR1 is SGDLS, CDR2 YYNGEE. The CDR3 has 14 amino acids. V gave up 4 bases and J gave up 3 bases, with 11 bases separating them.